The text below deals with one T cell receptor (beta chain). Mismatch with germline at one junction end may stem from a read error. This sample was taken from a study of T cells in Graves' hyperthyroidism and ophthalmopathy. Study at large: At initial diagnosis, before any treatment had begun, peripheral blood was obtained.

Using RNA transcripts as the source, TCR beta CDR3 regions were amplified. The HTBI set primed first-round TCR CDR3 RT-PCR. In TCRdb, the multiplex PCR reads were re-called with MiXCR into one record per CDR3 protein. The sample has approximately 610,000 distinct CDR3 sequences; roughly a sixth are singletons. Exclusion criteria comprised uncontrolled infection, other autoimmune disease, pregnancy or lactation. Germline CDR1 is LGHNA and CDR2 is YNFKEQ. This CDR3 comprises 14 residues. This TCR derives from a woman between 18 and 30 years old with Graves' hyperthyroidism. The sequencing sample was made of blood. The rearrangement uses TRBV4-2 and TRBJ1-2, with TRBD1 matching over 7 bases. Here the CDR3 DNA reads TGTGTCAGCAGCCAAGCGGCAGGGGGGTATGGCTACACCTTC. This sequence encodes CVSSQAAGGYGYTF.